These 27 T cell receptor beta chains were all obtained from the same sample, sequenced in a study of T cell repertoires in cytomegalovirus infection. TCRdb analysed the reads with MiXCR anew, one entry per CDR3 protein. The sample has approximately 730,000 distinct CDR3 sequences; about 30% are singletons. Their target antigens are unknown. The material sequenced was cultured PBMCs, taken from culture after CMV antigen stimulation. The receptors derive from a human donor in good health (CMV status not recorded). Some clones in this sample may be carry-over from other donors' samples.

This clonotype was counted ten times or more. This chain links TRBV7-8 with TRBJ1-6; D ambiguous. V was shortened by 5 bases and J by 7 bases, with 12 bases between the two germline ends. The CDR3 has 14 amino acids. CDR1 and CDR2 from the germline V gene are SGHVS and FQNEAQ. In nucleotides, the CDR3 is TGTGCCAGCAGCCGCGGGATAAAAAATTCACCCCTCCACTTT. This sequence encodes CASSRGIKNSPLHF.

The chain carries TRBV2 and TRBJ1-1, with D maybe TRBD1 (6 bases). Per germline, CDR1 SNHLY and CDR2 FYNNEI. The germline V and J ends were trimmed by 2 bases and 7 bases, with 14 bases remaining between them. The CDR3 extends over 14 amino acids. The CDR3 nucleotides read TGTGCCAGCAGTGAAAGACAGGTTGGGGTTGAAGCTTTCTTT. Translation: CASSERQVGVEAFF.

This clonotype appeared a few times. V usage is TRBV7-9 and J usage is TRBJ2-5; TRBD1 might be the D (5 bases). The ends were cut back, 5 bases at V and 7 bases at J, with 8 bases in the middle. Germline CDR1 SEHNR, CDR2 FQNEAQ (reference sequence). The CDR3 is 11 amino acids. The CDR3 DNA sequence: TGTGCCAGCAGCCCCGACAGGACCCAGTACTTC. Translating it yields CASSPDRTQYF.

This CDR3 is CASSSIPLRLAGGRNEQFF. The CDR3 DNA is TGTGCCAGCAGCTCAATCCCTCTAAGACTAGCGGGAGGGCGGAATGAGCAGTTCTTC. The chain joins TRBV7-9 to TRBJ2-1, with 14 bases identical to TRBD2. Trimming at V came to 4 bases and at J to 7 bases, leaving 15 bases not matched to a gene. The germline V gene encodes CDR1 SEHNR and CDR2 FQNEAQ (reference sequence). CDR3 size: 19 residues. Drawing the rest from reference TRBV7-9 and TRBJ2-1, the complete variable domain is DTGVSQNPRHKITKRGQNVTFRCDPISEHNRLYWYRQTLGQGPEFLTYFQNEAQLEKSRLLSDRFSAERPKGSFSTLEIQRTEQGDSAMYLCASSSIPLRLAGGRNEQFFGPGTRLTVL.

This clonotype occurred a few times. The chain couples TRBV10-3 to TRBJ2-1, with unresolved D. Deletions cut 10 bases from V and 8 bases from J, with 9 bases between. CDR1 ENHRY and CDR2 SYGVKD come from the germline V gene. The CDR3 totals 10 residues. The CDR3 spells CASSWDEQFF. As DNA, the CDR3 is TGTGCCAGTAGCTGGGATGAGCAGTTCTTC.

This chain connects TRBV20-1 to TRBJ1-1; TRBD1 is a possible D gene (5 bases). Looked up from germline, CDR1 is DFQATT and CDR2 is SNEGSKA (reference sequence). This CDR3 spans 14 amino acids. V was clipped by 0 bases and J by 7 bases, with 15 bases between them. This CDR3 is CSARDPFWGNEAFF. The CDR3, as DNA: TGCAGTGCTAGAGACCCCTTTTGGGGGAATGAAGCTTTCTTT.

There are a few counts of this clonotype. The chain recombines TRBV6-1 with TRBJ2-5; 8 bases line up with TRBD2. After removal of 7 bases from V and 5 bases from J, the junction contained 12 bases not matched to a gene. CDR1 MNHNS and CDR2 SASEGT come from the germline V gene. CDR3 length: 15 amino acids. The CDR3: CASTPFSGIGETQYF. In DNA, the CDR3 is TGTGCCAGCACGCCTTTTAGCGGGATTGGGGAGACCCAGTACTTC.

This clonotype was counted only a few times. For the CDR3, the DNA is TGCGCCAGCAGCTCCCCCATACGCGATACGCAGTATTTT. The encoded protein is CASSSPIRDTQYF. The chain carries TRBV5-1 and TRBJ2-3; D is unresolved. Trimming stripped 3 bases from V and 6 bases from J, with 11 bases between. The CDR3 is 13 amino acids. Germline V gene data show CDR1 as SGHRS and CDR2 as YFSETQ.

This clonotype was counted only a few times. The chain is built from TRBV4-3 and TRBJ2-5; D perhaps matches TRBD2 (6 bases). CDR1 and CDR2 (germline): LGHNA, YSLEER. The CDR3 has 17 amino acids. With 0 bases removed from V and 2 bases from J, the gap between germline ends came to 16 bases. The CDR3 sequence: CASSQDRHAGLQETQYF. CDR3 nucleotides: TGCGCCAGCAGCCAAGACAGACACGCGGGGTTGCAAGAGACCCAGTACTTC.

This clonotype was detected a few times. The chain carries TRBV7-2 and TRBJ1-1; D call uncertain. The CDR3 spans 12 residues. Trimming removed 3 bases from V and 9 bases from J, with 11 bases in between. Per germline, CDR1 SGHTA and CDR2 FQGNSA. In DNA form, the CDR3 reads TGTGCCAGCAGCTTTCTGGGATTTCAAGCTTTCTTT. Protein sequence: CASSFLGFQAFF.

This clonotype was counted between two and nine times. This chain joins TRBV12-3 or TRBV12-4 and TRBJ2-4; D might be TRBD2 (5 bases). This CDR3 is 15 amino acids long. Deletions cut 5 bases from V and 0 bases from J, with 11 bases between. DNA of the CDR3: TGTGCCAGCAGTACCTCCGGGGTAGCCAAAAACATTCAGTACTTC. It codes for CASSTSGVAKNIQYF.

The rearrangement uses TRBV28 and TRBJ2-5; 9 bases match TRBD1. Looked up from germline, CDR1 is MDHEN and CDR2 is SYDVKM. J gave up 2 bases and V 1 base, and 5 bases lay outside the gene matches. The CDR3 spans 16 residues. CDR3 nucleotide sequence: TGTGCCAGCAGTTTATCCGGGACAGGGATACAAGAGACCCAGTACTTC. It encodes CASSLSGTGIQETQYF.

The chain uses TRBV4-1 and TRBJ1-5; D is perhaps TRBD1 (6 bases). CDR3 length: 14 amino acids. The V and J ends lost 3 bases and 6 bases respectively, with 12 bases between them. Per germline, CDR1 MGHRA and CDR2 YSYEKL. CDR3 in DNA: TGCGCCAGCAGCCACGGGGGCCGCGGTCAGCCCCAGCATTTT. Its translation: CASSHGGRGQPQHF.

The CDR3 spells CASSPGHSLAKNIQYF. The CDR3 coding sequence is TGTGCCAGCAGCCCTGGACACTCTCTAGCCAAAAACATTCAGTACTTC. The genes are TRBV7-9 and TRBJ2-4; TRBD1 might be the D (5 bases). Germline CDR1 is SEHNR and CDR2 is FQNEAQ (reference sequence). This CDR3 spans 16 amino acids. The V end lost 5 bases, the J end lost 0 bases, and 14 bases lay between the germline ends. Full variable domain (remainder filled in from reference TRBV7-9 and TRBJ2-4): DTGVSQNPRHKITKRGQNVTFRCDPISEHNRLYWYRQTLGQGPEFLTYFQNEAQLEKSRLLSDRFSAERPKGSFSTLEIQRTEQGDSAMYLCASSPGHSLAKNIQYFGAGTRLSVL.

The CDR3 region is CASSEGGAKNIQYF. In DNA form, the CDR3 reads TGTGCCAGCAGTGAAGGGGGAGCCAAAAACATTCAGTACTTC. The rearrangement uses TRBV6-1 and TRBJ2-4; no definite D call. From germline, CDR1 is MNHNS and CDR2 SASEGT. This CDR3 comprises 14 residues. The ends were cut back, 1 base at V and 0 bases at J, with 4 bases in the middle.

The J gene is TRBJ1-5, the V gene TRBV20-1; a weak D match, TRBD1 (6 bases). Germline CDR1 DFQATT, CDR2 SNEGSKA (reference sequence). This CDR3 is 14 amino acids long. V was pared by 1 base and J by 6 bases, with 13 bases between. The CDR3 loop reads CSARVPGGAQPQHF. In DNA form, the CDR3 reads TGCAGTGCTAGAGTTCCGGGGGGGGCTCAGCCCCAGCATTTT.

This sequence joins TRBV7-4 and TRBJ2-3; 9 bases align to TRBD2. Germline CDR1 is SGHVT and CDR2 is SQSDAQ. This CDR3 spans 16 amino acids. Losses at the gene ends were 5 bases for V and 3 bases for J; bases not matched to a gene: 9. Written as DNA, the CDR3 is TGTGCCAGCAGCCCCCGTAGCGGGAGATGGACAGATACGCAGTATTTT. Translated, it gives CASSPRSGRWTDTQYF.

This clonotype was observed at least ten times. The genes are TRBV11-2 and TRBJ2-7; 11 positions match TRBD1. V trimming: 0 bases; J trimming: 1 base; junction bases outside the gene matches: 2. Germline lookup yields CDR1 SGHAT and CDR2 FQNNGV. CDR3 size: 16 residues. In DNA, the CDR3 is TGTGCCAGCAGCTTAGATCGGGACAGGGGGTCCTACGAGCAGTACTTC. Protein sequence: CASSLDRDRGSYEQYF.

This clonotype has a single count. J is TRBJ2-5 and V is TRBV20-1; 14 nucleotides match TRBD2. J gave up 0 bases and V 0 bases, and 3 bases lay outside the gene matches. This CDR3 has 17 residues. CDR1 is DFQATT, CDR2 SNEGSKA, per germline (reference sequence). The CDR3 nucleotides are TGCAGTGCTAGAGATAGGGGACTAGCGGGGGACCAAGAGACCCAGTACTTC. Protein product: CSARDRGLAGDQETQYF.

Ten or more counts support this clonotype. The J gene is TRBJ2-7, the V gene TRBV7-2, with 7 bases matching TRBD2. Germline CDR1 and CDR2: SGHTA and FQGNSA. Trimming at V came to 1 base and at J to 1 base, leaving 7 bases not matched to a gene. CDR3 length: 16 amino acids. Here the CDR3 DNA reads TGTGCCAGCAGCTTAGGGGCCGGCGGGGGATCCTACGAGCAGTACTTC. Translating gives CASSLGAGGGSYEQYF.

V and J are TRBV6-1 and TRBJ2-1; 9 bases fit TRBD2. The germline V gene has CDR1 MNHNS and CDR2 SASEGT. The CDR3 has 16 amino acids. The V gene end was trimmed by 6 bases and the J gene end by 3 bases; junction bases not matched to a gene: 9. The CDR3 reads CASRTGGLAIYNEQFF. The CDR3 region has the DNA TGTGCCAGCAGAACCGGGGGACTAGCCATCTACAATGAGCAGTTCTTC.

This clonotype was seen more than once but under ten times. The chain is built from TRBV28 and TRBJ2-7; 9 positions agree with TRBD2. J lost 0 bases, V lost 7 bases, and 4 bases had no gene match. The CDR3 contains 14 residues. The germline V gene has CDR1 MDHEN and CDR2 SYDVKM. CDR3 loop: CASTSGESSYEQYF. The DNA for the CDR3 is TGTGCCAGCACTAGCGGGGAGAGCTCCTACGAGCAGTACTTC. The whole variable domain, filled in from reference TRBV28 and TRBJ2-7, reads DVKVTQSSRYLVKRTGEKVFLECVQDMDHENMFWYRQDPGLGLRLIYFSYDVKMKEKGDIPEGYSVSREKKERFSLILESASTNQTSMYLCASTSGESSYEQYFGPGTRLTVT.

This clonotype was observed a handful of times. This rearrangement joins TRBV12-3 or TRBV12-4 to TRBJ1-1; the match to TRBD1 covers 11 bases. The V gene end was trimmed by 5 bases and the J gene end by 5 bases; junction bases not matched to a gene: 7. The CDR3 runs 15 residues. CDR3 in amino acids: CASSDRDRGRTEAFF. The DNA of the CDR3 is TGTGCCAGCAGTGATAGGGACAGGGGGAGGACTGAAGCTTTCTTT.

In this sample, this clonotype turned up many times. This chain joins TRBV7-2 and TRBJ2-5, with TRBD1 identical over 9 bases. V trimming: 6 bases; J trimming: 4 bases; junction bases outside the gene matches: 9. CDR3 length: 15 amino acids. Germline loops: CDR1 SGHTA, CDR2 FQGNSA. The chain's CDR3 is CASSPDRGNGETQYF. Here the CDR3 DNA reads TGTGCCAGCAGTCCAGACAGGGGGAACGGAGAGACCCAGTACTTC.

Only a few counts were recorded for this clonotype. V usage is TRBV19 and J usage is TRBJ2-5, with 7 bases fitting TRBD1. The junction had 12 bases not matched to a gene; V was cut back by 7 bases and J by 7 bases. This CDR3 is 14 amino acids long. Per the germline V gene, CDR1 is LNHDA and CDR2 is SQIVND (reference sequence). Here the CDR3 reads CASTPTGASGTQYF. DNA of the CDR3: TGTGCCAGTACCCCAACAGGGGCCTCCGGGACCCAGTACTTC.

This clonotype has only a few counts. V gene TRBV7-2 combines with J gene TRBJ2-7; 10 nucleotides align to TRBD1. Per the germline V gene, CDR1 is SGHTA and CDR2 is FQGNSA. Unmatched junction bases numbered 7, after V lost 5 bases and J lost 3 bases. This CDR3 comprises 15 residues. The CDR3 is CASSRTGTGVYEQYF. Written as DNA, the CDR3 is TGTGCCAGCAGCCGAACGGGGACAGGGGTCTACGAGCAGTACTTC.

The chain has TRBV6-6 and TRBJ2-7; 8 nucleotides align to TRBD1. The CDR3 length is 12 residues. The junction had 5 bases not matched to a gene; V was cut back by 11 bases and J by 2 bases. The germline gives CDR1 MNHNY, CDR2 SVGAGI (reference sequence). The CDR3 is CAATGGTYEQYF. The CDR3, as DNA: TGTGCCGCAACAGGGGGGACCTACGAGCAGTACTTC.